This T cell receptor (beta chain) appears in the sequencing data of a study of Graves' ophthalmopathy and Graves' hyperthyroidism. The CDR3 runs to 15 residues. Deletions cut 5 bases from V and 1 base from J, with 14 bases between. Germline CDR1 MNHNY, CDR2 SVGAGI (reference sequence). With respect to this clonotype: Its matching antigen is unknown.

For repertoire sequencing, the TCR beta CDR3 regions were amplified from RNA transcripts. The first round was an RT-PCR with HTBI primers, and the second round was a multiplex PCR. TCRdb reprocessed the multiplex PCR reads via MiXCR and lists one record per CDR3 protein. Among about 700,000 distinct CDR3 sequences listed, around 40% were seen once. Notes on the study in general: Most expanded clonotypes in thyroid above 0.001 frequency also showed up in blood. It was with around 70% sensitivity and about 73% specificity that the model predicted ophthalmopathy progression.

Ophthalmopathy donors showed moderate-to-severe activity, CAS ≥3, NOSPECS ≥4 and a duration under 3 months. Serum thyroxine and TRAb, along with clinical symptoms, thyroid ultrasound and orbital computed tomography, were what diagnosis relied on. Sample: peripheral blood. The V and J genes are TRBV6-6 and TRBJ1-2; perhaps TRBD1 as D (5 bases). The source is an adult man with Graves' ophthalmopathy. The CDR3 reads CASSEKGRDNYGYTF. CDR3 nucleotide sequence: TGTGCCAGCAGTGAAAAGGGGAGGGATAACTATGGCTACACCTTC.